The 30 T cell receptor beta chains below were found in one sample sequenced in a study of molecular identifiers for immune sequencing clone quantification. TCRdb re-analysed the PCR reads in MiXCR, keeping a single row per CDR3 protein. The profile shows 490,000 or so distinct CDR3 sequences, around a fifth of them singletons. Sequenced: naive CD8+ T cells from blood, with Jurkat cell RNA spiked in. Subset specified: FACS-sorted CD8+CD4-CCR7+CD45RA+ naive T cells. The receptors were gathered from a human donor in good health. Some libraries in this study had Jurkat cell RNA spiked in.

To note about this clonotype: Given a much more abundant clone one base away, this may be a read error. V usage is TRBV9 and J usage is TRBJ2-7, with 9 bases matching TRBD2. The CDR3 consists of 15 residues. Germline CDR1 and CDR2: SGDLS and YYNGEE. Losses at the gene ends were 1 base for V and 1 base for J; bases not matched to a gene: 3. The CDR3 region is CASSVRLADSYEQYF. The CDR3 DNA follows: TGTGCCAGCAGCGTAAGACTAGCGGATTCCTACGAGCAGTACTTC.

The genes are TRBV7-9 and TRBJ1-2, with D maybe TRBD1 (5 bases). V lost 5 bases, J lost 0 bases, and 13 bases lay in between. Germline CDR1 is SEHNR and CDR2 is FQNEAQ (reference sequence). This CDR3 contains 15 residues. CDR3 DNA: TGTGCCAGCAGCCCCGGGACTGCTTCTAACTATGGCTACACCTTC. Protein product: CASSPGTASNYGYTF.

In regard to this clonotype: One end of the junction varies from germline; a read error may be responsible. The V and J genes are TRBV20-1 and TRBJ2-3; D remains unclear. The CDR3 is 17 residues long. Germline CDR1 reads DFQATT; CDR2 reads SNEGSKA (reference sequence). CDR3 sequence: CSARDLRYLLSTDTKYF. CDR3 coding DNA: TGCAGTGCTAGAGATCTGAGGTACCTACTGAGCACAGATACGAAGTATTTT.

Points on this clonotype: With a much larger clone just one base away, this may be a read error. The V call is TRBV7-9, the J call TRBJ2-3; D gene uncertain. The CDR3 covers 14 residues. Germline V gene data show CDR1 as SEHNR and CDR2 as FQNEAQ (reference sequence). V gave up 5 bases and J gave up 4 bases, with 13 bases separating them. CDR3 nucleotides: TGTGCCAGCAGCCCCGTAGGTGTGGCAGATACGCAGTATTTT. Translated: CASSPVGVADTQYF.

The chain joins TRBV7-9 to TRBJ2-1; the match to TRBD1 covers 9 bases. V lost 5 bases, J lost 5 bases, and 7 bases stayed unmatched. The CDR3 is 15 amino acids. The V gene's germline CDR1 is SEHNR and CDR2 FQNEAQ (reference sequence). CDR3 loop: CASSGTGIPDNEQFF. The CDR3 DNA follows: TGTGCCAGCAGCGGGACAGGGATCCCAGACAATGAGCAGTTCTTC.

Regarding this clonotype: Germline and junction disagree at one end, which may indicate a read error. The chain couples TRBV6-5 to TRBJ2-1; 9 bases line up with TRBD1. This CDR3 has 14 residues. Germline assignment: CDR1 MNHEY and CDR2 SVGAGI. The chain's CDR3 is CACSTGTGFNEQFF. CDR3 nucleotide sequence: TGTGCCTGCAGCACCGGGACAGGGTTTAATGAGCAGTTCTTC.

This clonotype has ten or more counts. CDR3 nucleotides: TGTGCCACCAGTGATTTGCCCCGGACTAGCTCCTACAATGAGCAGTTCTTC. Translation gives CATSDLPRTSSYNEQFF. The V and J genes are TRBV24-1 and TRBJ2-1, with TRBD2 matching 7 bases. This CDR3 has 17 residues. Per the germline V gene, CDR1 is KGHDR and CDR2 is SFDVKD. V shed 0 bases, J shed 0 bases, and the junction held 4 bases outside the gene matches.

This chain connects TRBV27 to TRBJ2-5, with D unclear. The CDR3 is 13 residues long. Germline V gene lookup returns CDR1 MNHEY and CDR2 SMNVEV (reference sequence). V was trimmed by 5 bases and J by 5 bases, leaving 12 bases between them. The CDR3 loop reads CASSPSPSETQYF. The CDR3 nucleotides are TGTGCCAGCAGTCCCTCCCCAAGCGAGACCCAGTACTTC.

V is TRBV4-3 and J is TRBJ2-7; D is unclear. Germline V gene data show CDR1 as LGHNA and CDR2 as YSLEER. CDR3 length equals 14 residues. The ends were cut back, 1 base at V and 0 bases at J, with 7 bases in the middle. CDR3 amino acids: CASSQVASSYEQYF. The CDR3 nucleotides read TGCGCCAGCAGCCAAGTTGCAAGCTCCTACGAGCAGTACTTC.

The gene calls are TRBV7-8 and TRBJ1-4, with D maybe TRBD1 (5 bases). V was trimmed by 5 bases and J by 5 bases, leaving 18 bases between them. CDR1 is SGHVS, CDR2 FQNEAQ, per germline. The CDR3 extends over 16 amino acids. CDR3 region: CASSPDERGLNEKLFF. The CDR3 nucleotides are TGTGCCAGCAGCCCGGACGAGAGGGGACTGAATGAAAAACTGTTTTTT. Full variable domain (missing parts from reference TRBV7-8 and TRBJ1-4): GAGVSQSPRYKVAKRGQDVALRCDPISGHVSLFWYQQALGQGPEFLTYFQNEAQLDKSGLPSDRFFAERPEGSVSTLKIQRTQQEDSAVYLCASSPDERGLNEKLFFGSGTQLSVL.

The V call is TRBV5-1, the J call TRBJ2-2, with 11 bases lining up with TRBD1. This CDR3 has 16 residues. V shed 4 bases and J 4 bases; nucleotides not matched to a gene: 6. The germline V gene encodes CDR1 SGHRS and CDR2 YFSETQ. The CDR3, as DNA: TGCGCCAGCAGCCATCGGGGGACAGGGGGCACCGGGGAGCTGTTTTTT. This translates into CASSHRGTGGTGELFF.

This clonotype was picked up many times. The gene calls are TRBV20-1 and TRBJ2-5, with TRBD1 identical over 10 bases. The germline V gene has CDR1 DFQATT and CDR2 SNEGSKA (reference sequence). CDR3 length: 13 amino acids. With V trimmed by 6 bases and J by 4 bases, 5 bases remained unmatched. The CDR3 is CSAIGQGGETQYF. CDR3 coding DNA: TGCAGTGCCATCGGACAGGGGGGAGAGACCCAGTACTTC.

This clonotype has ten or more counts. The V and J genes are TRBV7-9 and TRBJ2-5; a possible D gene is TRBD2 (5 bases). The length of the CDR3 is 13 residues. Germline V gene sequence: CDR1 SEHNR, CDR2 FQNEAQ (reference sequence). Trimming removed 6 bases at V and 4 bases at J, with 12 bases between. The CDR3 DNA reads as TGTGCCAGCAGAAGAGTTGGAGGAGAGACCCAGTACTTC. It encodes CASRRVGGETQYF.

This clonotype was seen repeatedly, ten times or more. The chain recombines TRBV6-5 with TRBJ2-3; D possibly uses TRBD1 or TRBD2 (5 bases each). V lost 2 bases, J lost 2 bases, and 11 bases lay in between. There are 15 residues in the CDR3. Per germline, CDR1 MNHEY and CDR2 SVGAGI. The CDR3 coding sequence is TGTGCCAGCAGTTACACCGGGACGTACACAGATACGCAGTATTTT. Protein product: CASSYTGTYTDTQYF.

This clonotype has only a few counts. The chain couples TRBV30 to TRBJ2-2; 8 positions match TRBD1. This CDR3 has 16 residues. The J segment lost 1 base and the V segment lost 1 base, leaving 5 bases of the junction unmatched. The V gene's germline CDR1 is GTSNPN and CDR2 SVGIG (reference sequence). The CDR3: CAWSGQGFENTGELFF. CDR3 DNA: TGTGCCTGGAGTGGACAGGGGTTTGAGAACACCGGGGAGCTGTTTTTT.

This clonotype was observed at least ten times. The rearrangement joins TRBV5-1 to TRBJ2-5, with TRBD1 as a possible D gene (6 bases). Trimming shortened V by 2 bases and J by 4 bases, and 15 bases separated the two germline ends. The CDR3 spans 15 residues. Germline V gives CDR1 SGHRS, CDR2 YFSETQ. This CDR3 reads CASSFWQGKSETQYF. CDR3 coding DNA: TGCGCCAGCAGCTTTTGGCAGGGGAAGTCAGAGACCCAGTACTTC.

This clonotype occurred many times. The rearrangement links TRBV2 to TRBJ2-7, with no clear D. The CDR3 has 13 residues. Germline V lookup: CDR1 SNHLY, CDR2 FYNNEI. The V end was cut by 1 base, the J end by 6 bases, with 10 bases between. The chain's CDR3 is CASSEGSSLEQYF. CDR3 coding DNA: TGTGCCAGCAGTGAAGGCTCGAGCCTCGAGCAGTACTTC.

Comment on this clonotype: This clone may be a read error of a much larger clone one base away. The CDR3 DNA reads TGTGCCAGCAGTGTGGACTTCACAGATACGCAGTATTTT. The encoded protein is CASSVDFTDTQYF. The chain has TRBV6-4 and TRBJ2-3, with D possibly TRBD2 on 5 matching bases. Germline V lookup: CDR1 MRHNA, CDR2 SNTAGT. V was trimmed by 4 bases and J by 2 bases, leaving 7 bases between them. The CDR3 spans 13 residues.

This clonotype has a handful of counts. This sequence joins TRBV9 and TRBJ2-6; a weak D match, TRBD1 (6 bases). CDR1 and CDR2 from the germline V gene are SGDLS and YYNGEE. CDR3 length equals 20 residues. The V and J ends lost 4 bases and 0 bases respectively, with 23 bases between them. CDR3 sequence: CASSTRETDRTYSGANVLTF. The CDR3 nucleotides are TGTGCCAGCAGCACCCGAGAGACTGACAGGACCTACTCTGGGGCCAACGTCCTGACTTTC.

The chain employs TRBV5-6 and TRBJ2-5, with a tentative D call TRBD1 (5 bases). The V end was cut by 0 bases, the J end by 5 bases, with 11 bases between. This CDR3 has 14 amino acids. In germline, CDR1 is SGHDT, CDR2 YYEEEE. This CDR3 reads CASSLDAGQETQYF. CDR3 sequence (DNA): TGTGCCAGCAGCTTGGATGCAGGGCAGGAGACCCAGTACTTC.

This rearrangement joins TRBV15 to TRBJ2-1; D is undetermined. The CDR3 is 15 residues long. Per germline, CDR1 LNHNV and CDR2 YYDKDF (reference sequence). The ends were cut back, 3 bases at V and 0 bases at J, with 9 bases in the middle. The CDR3 DNA sequence: TGTGCCACCAGCAGGGACCGAAGCTCCTACAATGAGCAGTTCTTC. It yields the protein CATSRDRSSYNEQFF.

There are many counts of this clonotype. The chain joins TRBV6-2 or TRBV6-3 to TRBJ2-5; no definite D call. This CDR3 contains 13 residues. V was clipped by 7 bases and J by 4 bases, with 13 bases between them. From germline, CDR1 is MNHEY and CDR2 SVGEGT. CDR3 loop: CASISQVGETQYF. The CDR3 DNA reads TGTGCCAGCATTTCGCAGGTAGGAGAGACCCAGTACTTC.

The chain couples TRBV29-1 to TRBJ2-3, with TRBD2 matching 10 bases. Trimming cost V 3 bases and J 6 bases; bases outside gene matches: 21. Germline-derived CDR1 and CDR2 are SQVTM and ANQGSEA. The CDR3 is 19 residues long. DNA for the CDR3: TGCAGCGTTGATGATTTCTTTCCGTCTAGCGGGAGCGTTACTGATACGCAGTATTTT. The encoded protein is CSVDDFFPSSGSVTDTQYF.

This clonotype occurred many times. The chain links TRBV20-1 to TRBJ2-2, with a tentative D call TRBD1 (5 bases). Germline V gives CDR1 DFQATT, CDR2 SNEGSKA (reference sequence). The CDR3 is 12 amino acids. The ends were cut back, 3 bases at V and 4 bases at J, with 6 bases in the middle. DNA for the CDR3: TGCAGTGCTAGTCAGGGCACCGGGGAGCTGTTTTTT. It encodes CSASQGTGELFF.

The chain carries TRBV19 and TRBJ2-3; maybe TRBD2 (8 bases). The CDR3 sequence is 15 residues long. The germline gives CDR1 LNHDA, CDR2 SQIVND (reference sequence). With 5 bases removed from V and 5 bases from J, the gap between germline ends came to 17 bases. This CDR3 is CASSPGTRGLDTQYF. Here the CDR3 DNA reads TGTGCCAGTAGTCCCGGGACTAGGGGGCTAGATACGCAGTATTTT.

The J gene is TRBJ2-4, the V gene TRBV20-1, with 10 bases aligning to TRBD1. Germline V gives CDR1 DFQATT, CDR2 SNEGSKA (reference sequence). V trimming: 4 bases; J trimming: 0 bases; junction bases outside the gene matches: 9. CDR3 size: 17 residues. CDR3 in amino acids: CSANPGQGLIAKNIQYF. CDR3 in DNA: TGCAGTGCTAACCCGGGACAGGGGCTAATAGCCAAAAACATTCAGTACTTC.

This clonotype was counted only a few times. V usage is TRBV20-1 and J usage is TRBJ2-7; 9 bases line up with TRBD2. The CDR3 has 14 amino acids. V was pared by 2 bases and J by 6 bases, with 8 bases of the junction left unmatched. Germline loops: CDR1 DFQATT, CDR2 SNEGSKA (reference sequence). The CDR3: CSARLLAGGSEQYF. The CDR3 bases are TGCAGTGCTAGATTGTTGGCGGGAGGGAGCGAGCAGTACTTC.

The rearrangement links TRBV13 to TRBJ1-2; maybe TRBD1 (6 bases). The V and J ends lost 5 bases and 8 bases respectively, with 24 bases between them. This CDR3 is built from 16 residues. Germline V gene sequence: CDR1 PRHDT, CDR2 FYEKMQ (reference sequence). The CDR3 bases are TGTGCCAGCAGCCCCCTCATAAATCGGGGGGCGGAGGGCTACACCTTC. Residues: CASSPLINRGAEGYTF.

The chain uses TRBV12-3 or TRBV12-4 and TRBJ2-7; TRBD2 is a possible D gene (6 bases). The ends were cut back, 5 bases at V and 9 bases at J, with 23 bases in the middle. CDR3 length: 15 residues. CDR3 sequence reads: CASSTAGLLGVGQYF. In nucleotides, the CDR3 is TGTGCCAGCAGTACAGCGGGCCTACTGGGGGTAGGGCAGTACTTC.

This clonotype was detected a few times. The chain uses TRBV5-8 and TRBJ2-7; perhaps TRBD2 as D (6 bases). Per the germline V gene, CDR1 is SGHTS and CDR2 is YDEGEE. Trimming took 1 base from V and 3 from J, leaving 11 bases between them. There are 14 residues in the CDR3. The CDR3 sequence: CASSLRGGGYEQYF. The CDR3 DNA follows: TGTGCCAGCAGCTTGCGTGGGGGAGGCTACGAGCAGTACTTC.